A selection of T cell receptor beta chains follows, all from one sample in a study of cytomegalovirus exposure and HLA in healthy donors. Sequencing used immunoSEQ multiplex PCR; TCRdb keeps in-frame clones, though not all of them. Of about 90,000 clones detected, over 65% appear once; the ten largest clones hold more than 15%. The sequencing sample was made of PBMCs. These receptor sequences come from a woman aged 18-35 years in good health and CMV-seropositive. The CDR3 runs from the conserved cysteine through the conserved F or W. Fields, in order: CDR3 protein, CDR3 DNA, D gene, V gene, J gene, clone size. The D gene is left open where the match is weak. The size entry is marked missing in some rows and otherwise reads once, few, many or a size class.

CDR3aa: CASSVLTGGTEAFF; CDR3nt: TGTGCCAGCAGTGTGCTGACAGGGGGCACTGAAGCTTTCTTT; d_gene: TRBD1; v_gene: TRBV2; j_gene: TRBJ1-1; abundance: .
CDR3aa: CASTGLLYNEQFF; CDR3nt: TGTGCCAGCACGGGACTACTCTACAATGAGCAGTTCTTC; d_gene: TRBD2; v_gene: TRBV28; j_gene: TRBJ2-1; abundance: .
CDR3aa: CAIRLGVEPDTQYF; CDR3nt: TGTGCCATCAGGCTAGGGGTCGAGCCAGATACGCAGTATTTT; d_gene: .; v_gene: TRBV10-3; j_gene: TRBJ2-3; abundance: .
CDR3aa: CASSLGRLSGGGYEQYF; CDR3nt: TGTGCCAGCAGCTTAGGCCGGCTCAGCGGGGGAGGGTACGAGCAGTACTTC; d_gene: TRBD2; v_gene: TRBV13; j_gene: TRBJ2-7; abundance: few
CDR3aa: CASSLNVGTGNTIYF; CDR3nt: TGTGCCAGCAGCTTAAACGTAGGGACAGGAAACACCATATATTTT; d_gene: .; v_gene: TRBV7-2; j_gene: TRBJ1-3; abundance: .
CDR3aa: CASSQLTGPTGELFF; CDR3nt: TGTGCCAGCAGCCAACTTACAGGGCCCACCGGGGAGCTGTTTTTT; d_gene: .; v_gene: TRBV14; j_gene: TRBJ2-2; abundance: .
CDR3aa: CASSSSRMSDEQFF; CDR3nt: TGTGCCAGCAGCTCCTCGAGAATGAGCGATGAGCAGTTCTTC; d_gene: .; v_gene: TRBV7-9; j_gene: TRBJ2-1; abundance: .
CDR3aa: CASSPEGTSGLKTQYF; CDR3nt: TGTGCCAGCAGCCCAGAAGGAACTAGCGGATTGAAGACCCAGTACTTC; d_gene: TRBD2; v_gene: TRBV4-2; j_gene: TRBJ2-5; abundance: once
CDR3aa: CASSLGHQGTDTQYF; CDR3nt: TGTGCCAGCAGCTTAGGACACCAGGGCACAGATACGCAGTATTTT; d_gene: .; v_gene: TRBV7-9; j_gene: TRBJ2-3; abundance: .
CDR3aa: CASSDGRTKNIQYF; CDR3nt: TGTGCCAGCAGCGACGGGAGGACCAAAAACATTCAGTACTTC; d_gene: TRBD2; v_gene: TRBV7-2; j_gene: TRBJ2-4; abundance: .
CDR3aa: CASSELGTGGDTEAFF; CDR3nt: TGTGCCAGCAGTGAATTAGGGACAGGTGGGGATACTGAAGCTTTCTTT; d_gene: TRBD1; v_gene: TRBV25-1; j_gene: TRBJ1-1; abundance: few
CDR3aa: CASSLYRDRNTEAFF; CDR3nt: TGTGCCAGCAGCTTATACCGGGACAGGAACACTGAAGCTTTCTTT; d_gene: TRBD1; v_gene: TRBV7-9; j_gene: TRBJ1-1; abundance: few
CDR3aa: CASSVGQNYLDGYTF; CDR3nt: TGCGCCAGCAGCGTGGGACAGAACTATTTAGATGGCTACACCTTC; d_gene: TRBD1; v_gene: TRBV5-1; j_gene: TRBJ1-2; abundance: .
CDR3aa: CASTPFPSATVRTDTQYF; CDR3nt: TGTGCCAGTACCCCCTTCCCTAGCGCCACGGTAAGAACAGATACGCAGTATTTT; d_gene: .; v_gene: TRBV19; j_gene: TRBJ2-3; abundance: .
CDR3aa: CASSQGGGNSYNEQFF; CDR3nt: TGTGCCAGCAGCCAAGGCGGGGGTAACTCCTACAATGAGCAGTTCTTC; d_gene: TRBD2; v_gene: TRBV4-2; j_gene: TRBJ2-1; abundance: .
CDR3aa: CASSLGRGLNTGELFF; CDR3nt: TGTGCCAGCAGCTTAGGCAGGGGGCTAAACACCGGGGAGCTGTTTTTT; d_gene: TRBD1; v_gene: TRBV7-9; j_gene: TRBJ2-2; abundance: once
CDR3aa: CASSLDLGASGSYTDTQYF; CDR3nt: TGTGCCAGCAGCTTAGACTTGGGGGCTAGCGGGAGTTACACAGATACGCAGTATTTT; d_gene: TRBD2; v_gene: TRBV11-2; j_gene: TRBJ2-3; abundance: once
CDR3aa: CASSQDFGGELFF; CDR3nt: TGCGCCAGCAGCCAAGATTTCGGGGGGGAGCTGTTTTTT; d_gene: .; v_gene: TRBV4-3; j_gene: TRBJ2-2; abundance: .
CDR3aa: CASSQEVTGGQSGYTF; CDR3nt: TGCGCCAGCAGCCAAGAAGTGACAGGGGGCCAAAGTGGCTACACCTTC; d_gene: TRBD1; v_gene: TRBV4-3; j_gene: TRBJ1-2; abundance: .
CDR3aa: CASSLRTGRNQPQHF; CDR3nt: TGTGCCAGCAGCCTCAGGACAGGCCGCAATCAGCCCCAGCATTTT; d_gene: TRBD1; v_gene: TRBV7-6; j_gene: TRBJ1-5; abundance: once
CDR3aa: CASAPQGQGLTSNQPQHF; CDR3nt: TGTGCCAGCGCGCCGCAGGGACAGGGACTAACTAGCAATCAGCCCCAGCATTTT; d_gene: TRBD1; v_gene: TRBV27; j_gene: TRBJ1-5; abundance: once
CDR3aa: CAISAGQEKAYEQYF; CDR3nt: TGTGCCATCAGTGCTGGGCAGGAAAAGGCCTACGAGCAGTACTTC; d_gene: .; v_gene: TRBV10-3; j_gene: TRBJ2-7; abundance: .
CDR3aa: CSARQGRAGELFF; CDR3nt: TGCAGCGCGAGACAGGGTCGGGCCGGGGAGCTGTTTTTT; d_gene: TRBD1; v_gene: TRBV29-1; j_gene: TRBJ2-2; abundance: .
CDR3aa: CASSQDSHPDSYNEQFF; CDR3nt: TGCGCCAGCAGCCAAGATTCCCATCCGGACAGCTACAATGAGCAGTTCTTC; d_gene: .; v_gene: TRBV4-3; j_gene: TRBJ2-1; abundance: .
CDR3aa: CASSTRPSGRDFSYQETQYF; CDR3nt: TGCGCCAGCAGCACCAGACCTAGCGGGAGGGACTTTTCGTACCAAGAGACCCAGTACTTC; d_gene: TRBD2; v_gene: TRBV10-1; j_gene: TRBJ2-5; abundance: .
CDR3aa: CASSIGTGELFF; CDR3nt: TGTGCCAGTAGTATCGGCACCGGGGAGCTGTTTTTT; d_gene: .; v_gene: TRBV19; j_gene: TRBJ2-2; abundance: .
CDR3aa: CASSGGLAGSNEQFF; CDR3nt: TGTGCCAGCAGCGGGGGACTAGCGGGGTCCAATGAGCAGTTCTTC; d_gene: TRBD2; v_gene: TRBV9; j_gene: TRBJ2-1; abundance: .
CDR3aa: CASSMRQGNGYTF; CDR3nt: TGTGCCAGTAGTATGCGACAGGGGAACGGCTACACCTTC; d_gene: TRBD1; v_gene: TRBV19; j_gene: TRBJ1-2; abundance: .
CDR3aa: CASSQGVGVWGETQYF; CDR3nt: TGCGCCAGCAGCCAAGGGGTGGGAGTATGGGGAGAGACCCAGTACTTC; d_gene: .; v_gene: TRBV4-3; j_gene: TRBJ2-5; abundance: .
CDR3aa: CASSPTAHNEQFF; CDR3nt: TGTGCCAGCAGCCCCACAGCCCACAATGAGCAGTTCTTC; d_gene: .; v_gene: TRBV7-2; j_gene: TRBJ2-1; abundance: .
CDR3aa: CASSHTNEGREQYF; CDR3nt: TGTGCCAGCAGCCATACTAATGAGGGGAGGGAGCAGTACTTC; d_gene: .; v_gene: TRBV7-9; j_gene: TRBJ2-7; abundance: few
CDR3aa: CAWSAGTGATYLSNQPQHF; CDR3nt: TGTGCCTGGAGTGCCGGGACAGGGGCAACCTACTTGAGCAATCAGCCCCAGCATTTT; d_gene: TRBD1; v_gene: TRBV30; j_gene: TRBJ1-5; abundance: .
CDR3aa: CSDHTPSGAVSNQPQHF; CDR3nt: TGCAGCGACCATACCCCATCAGGGGCCGTTAGCAATCAGCCCCAGCATTTT; d_gene: .; v_gene: TRBV29-1; j_gene: TRBJ1-5; abundance: .
CDR3aa: CASSSLAGDTDTQYF; CDR3nt: TGTGCCAGCAGCTCCTTAGCGGGGGACACAGATACGCAGTATTTT; d_gene: TRBD2; v_gene: TRBV7-2; j_gene: TRBJ2-3; abundance: .
CDR3aa: CASSLASGYGYTF; CDR3nt: TGTGCCAGCAGCTTAGCGAGTGGCTATGGCTACACCTTC; d_gene: .; v_gene: TRBV7-9; j_gene: TRBJ1-2; abundance: .
CDR3aa: CASSHQGMGYTF; CDR3nt: TGTGCCAGTAGCCACCAGGGAATGGGCTACACCTTC; d_gene: .; v_gene: TRBV19; j_gene: TRBJ1-2; abundance: .
CDR3aa: CASSIGGEITDTQYF; CDR3nt: TGTGCCAGTAGTATAGGGGGCGAGATCACAGATACGCAGTATTTT; d_gene: .; v_gene: TRBV19; j_gene: TRBJ2-3; abundance: .
CDR3aa: CASSASQGWTGELFF; CDR3nt: TGTGCCAGCAGTGCTTCGCAGGGCTGGACCGGGGAGCTGTTTTTT; d_gene: .; v_gene: TRBV2; j_gene: TRBJ2-2; abundance: .
CDR3aa: CATSREQTSEQYF; CDR3nt: TGTGCCACCAGCAGAGAACAGACGAGTGAGCAGTACTTC; d_gene: .; v_gene: TRBV15; j_gene: TRBJ2-7; abundance: .
CDR3aa: CASSPGGSNSYGYTF; CDR3nt: TGTGCCAGCAGTCCGGGGGGGAGCAACTCCTATGGCTACACCTTC; d_gene: .; v_gene: TRBV2; j_gene: TRBJ1-2; abundance: .
CDR3aa: CASSSLAGAQYF; CDR3nt: TGTGCCAGCAGCTCACTAGCGGGGGCGCAGTATTTT; d_gene: TRBD2; v_gene: TRBV9; j_gene: TRBJ2-3; abundance: .
CDR3aa: CASSTDRAYEQFF; CDR3nt: TGTGCCAGCTCAACGGACAGGGCCTATGAGCAGTTCTTC; d_gene: TRBD1; v_gene: TRBV18; j_gene: TRBJ2-1; abundance: .
CDR3aa: CASSYVAGGAGELFF; CDR3nt: TGTGCCAGCAGTTACGTTGCGGGGGGCGCCGGGGAGCTGTTTTTT; d_gene: TRBD2; v_gene: TRBV6-5; j_gene: TRBJ2-2; abundance: .
CDR3aa: CASSPGEEWWVSTDTQYF; CDR3nt: TGTGCCAGCTCCCCGGGGGAAGAATGGTGGGTTAGCACAGATACGCAGTATTTT; d_gene: .; v_gene: TRBV18; j_gene: TRBJ2-3; abundance: few
CDR3aa: CASSRRGTEGISEQFF; CDR3nt: TGTGCCAGCAGTCGAAGGGGGACCGAGGGAATATCTGAGCAGTTCTTC; d_gene: .; v_gene: TRBV6-6; j_gene: TRBJ2-1; abundance: .
CDR3aa: CASSYKATGGPYGYTF; CDR3nt: TGTGCCAGCAGTTATAAAGCGACAGGGGGTCCCTATGGCTACACCTTC; d_gene: TRBD1; v_gene: TRBV27; j_gene: TRBJ1-2; abundance: .
CDR3aa: CASSSAGLAGDPYEQYF; CDR3nt: TGTGCCAGCAGCTCCGCGGGACTAGCGGGGGACCCCTACGAGCAGTACTTC; d_gene: TRBD2; v_gene: TRBV7-2; j_gene: TRBJ2-7; abundance: .
CDR3aa: CASSLDSLNQPQHF; CDR3nt: TGTGCCAGCAGCCTCGACAGCCTCAATCAGCCCCAGCATTTT; d_gene: .; v_gene: TRBV6-6; j_gene: TRBJ1-5; abundance: .
CDR3aa: CASSPTRISYEQYF; CDR3nt: TGTGCCAGCAGCCCGACGAGGATATCCTACGAGCAGTACTTC; d_gene: .; v_gene: TRBV5-4; j_gene: TRBJ2-7; abundance: .
CDR3aa: CASSLGLAGGQETQYF; CDR3nt: TGTGCCAGCAGCTTAGGGTTAGCGGGGGGCCAAGAGACCCAGTACTTC; d_gene: TRBD2; v_gene: TRBV7-8; j_gene: TRBJ2-5; abundance: .
CDR3aa: CASSASQGNEQFF; CDR3nt: TGTGCCAGCAGCGCCTCACAGGGAAATGAGCAGTTCTTC; d_gene: .; v_gene: TRBV7-2; j_gene: TRBJ2-1; abundance: .
CDR3aa: CAISDPGSNYEQYF; CDR3nt: TGTGCCATCAGTGACCCAGGCTCGAACTACGAGCAGTACTTC; d_gene: .; v_gene: TRBV10-3; j_gene: TRBJ2-7; abundance: .
CDR3aa: CASSLGGGSYGYTF; CDR3nt: TGTGCCAGCAGCTTAGGAGGGGGTAGCTATGGCTACACCTTC; d_gene: .; v_gene: TRBV13; j_gene: TRBJ1-2; abundance: .
CDR3aa: CAAGVPSTDTQYF; CDR3nt: TGTGCCGCCGGTGTTCCTAGCACAGATACGCAGTATTTT; d_gene: .; v_gene: TRBV28; j_gene: TRBJ2-3; abundance: .